These T cell receptor beta chains were read from a single sample in a study of shared clonotypes between healthy human individuals. TCRdb's table, derived via immunoSEQ multiplex PCR, lists solely in-frame clones and lacks some. The table includes 1.4 million to 1.5 million clones, over 95% detected once. The sample taken for sequencing was naive CD4+ T cells sorted from blood. All receptors come from a man aged 30 to 39 in good health. CDR3s include the opening cysteine and the closing phenylalanine or tryptophan. D genes are given only for firm matches. Not all rows give a size; the values are once, few, many and, for expanded clones, a class.

CDR3 DNA: TGTGCCAGCTCAGAGACAATCCCGAACACTGAAGCTTTCTTT
CDR3 protein: CASSETIPNTEAFF
clone size: .
V gene: TRBV18
D gene: .
J gene: TRBJ1-1

CDR3 DNA: TGTGCCAGCATCAAAGCGGGGGGTCCCTACGAGCAGTACTTC
CDR3 protein: CASIKAGGPYEQYF
clone size: .
V gene: TRBV6-6
D gene: TRBD2
J gene: TRBJ2-7

CDR3 DNA: TGTGCCAGCAGACAATTGACCCCCTCCTCCACCGGGGAGCTGTTTTTT
CDR3 protein: CASRQLTPSSTGELFF
clone size: .
V gene: TRBV5-4
D gene: .
J gene: TRBJ2-2

CDR3 DNA: TGTGCCAGCAGCCGCCGACAGGGACTAGGCGAACTGTTTTTT
CDR3 protein: CASSRRQGLGELFF
clone size: .
V gene: TRBV5-4
D gene: TRBD1
J gene: TRBJ1-4

CDR3 DNA: TGTGCCAGCTCACCACCGTTGTTCAGGCCCTCTGGAAACACCATATATTTT
CDR3 protein: CASSPPLFRPSGNTIYF
clone size: .
V gene: TRBV18
D gene: .
J gene: TRBJ1-3

CDR3 DNA: TGTGCCAGCAGCGTAAGTCAGCCTAGCGGGAAAGAGACCCAGTACTTC
CDR3 protein: CASSVSQPSGKETQYF
clone size: .
V gene: TRBV9
D gene: TRBD2
J gene: TRBJ2-5

CDR3 DNA: TGTGCCAGTAGTATGAGTGGGAGAGCGCACTACGAGCAGTACTTC
CDR3 protein: CASSMSGRAHYEQYF
clone size: once
V gene: TRBV19
D gene: .
J gene: TRBJ2-7

CDR3 DNA: TGTGCCAGTAGTGGGAATGGGTATGAAAAACTGTTTTTT
CDR3 protein: CASSGNGYEKLFF
clone size: .
V gene: TRBV19
D gene: .
J gene: TRBJ1-4

CDR3 DNA: TGCGCCAGCAGCTTGAGTCCCGGGACTCTATTGAACACCGGGGAGCTGTTTTTT
CDR3 protein: CASSLSPGTLLNTGELFF
clone size: .
V gene: TRBV5-1
D gene: .
J gene: TRBJ2-2

CDR3 DNA: TGTGCCAGCAGTGATGGTACAGGGAGCGAAAAACTGTTTTTT
CDR3 protein: CASSDGTGSEKLFF
clone size: .
V gene: TRBV2
D gene: .
J gene: TRBJ1-4

CDR3 DNA: TGTGCCATCAGTGAGAGGACTAGCGGGAGGTTTTACGAGCAGTACTTC
CDR3 protein: CAISERTSGRFYEQYF
clone size: .
V gene: TRBV10-3
D gene: TRBD2
J gene: TRBJ2-7

CDR3 DNA: TGTGCTAGTGGTTTGGTACTAGCGGGAAGGCCCCTAAGCTCCTACAATGAGCAGTTCTTC
CDR3 protein: CASGLVLAGRPLSSYNEQFF
clone size: .
V gene: TRBV12-5
D gene: TRBD2
J gene: TRBJ2-1

CDR3 DNA: TGTGCCAGCTCACCCCAACAAACTAGCGATGAGCAGTTCTTC
CDR3 protein: CASSPQQTSDEQFF
clone size: .
V gene: TRBV18
D gene: TRBD2
J gene: TRBJ2-1

CDR3 DNA: TGTGCCAGCAGGTCGGGAGCGGGAGGGCCTAAAGGGCGGCAGTACTTC
CDR3 protein: CASRSGAGGPKGRQYF
clone size: .
V gene: TRBV27
D gene: TRBD2
J gene: TRBJ2-7

CDR3 DNA: TGTGCCAGCAGCACTTCGGAGGCGGCGGATACTGAAGCTTTCTTT
CDR3 protein: CASSTSEAADTEAFF
clone size: .
V gene: TRBV13
D gene: .
J gene: TRBJ1-1

CDR3 DNA: TGTGCCAGCAGTCCGACGGGACTAGACCACAATGAGCAGTTCTTC
CDR3 protein: CASSPTGLDHNEQFF
clone size: .
V gene: TRBV6-6
D gene: TRBD2
J gene: TRBJ2-1

CDR3 DNA: TGTGCCAGCCGGACCGGACTAGCGGGAGGGCCGGGCACCGGGGAGCTGTTTTTT
CDR3 protein: CASRTGLAGGPGTGELFF
clone size: .
V gene: TRBV2
D gene: TRBD2
J gene: TRBJ2-2

CDR3 DNA: TGTGCTAGCAGCCCCGACCCATCAGGGGGCTTGGAAGATACGCAGTATTTT
CDR3 protein: CASSPDPSGGLEDTQYF
clone size: .
V gene: TRBV7-7
D gene: TRBD1
J gene: TRBJ2-3

CDR3 DNA: TGTGCCAGCAGCAACCGGAAGAGCTCCTACAATGAGCAGTTCTTC
CDR3 protein: CASSNRKSSYNEQFF
clone size: .
V gene: TRBV9
D gene: .
J gene: TRBJ2-1

CDR3 DNA: TGCAGCGTTCTAGTTGGCGGGGGGACAGGAAAGACTGAAGCTTTCTTT
CDR3 protein: CSVLVGGGTGKTEAFF
clone size: .
V gene: TRBV29-1
D gene: TRBD1
J gene: TRBJ1-1

CDR3 DNA: TGCAGCGTTGCCCGAGGTTCCCCCTCCTACGAGCAGTACTTC
CDR3 protein: CSVARGSPSYEQYF
clone size: few
V gene: TRBV29-1
D gene: .
J gene: TRBJ2-7

CDR3 DNA: TGTGCCAGCAGCCCGGATCCAAGGACTGTGGGTGAGCAGTTCTTC
CDR3 protein: CASSPDPRTVGEQFF
clone size: many
V gene: TRBV7-3
D gene: .
J gene: TRBJ2-1

CDR3 DNA: TGCGCCAGCAGCTTGGAGTGGAGAGCGCTGAACACCGGGGAGCTGTTTTTT
CDR3 protein: CASSLEWRALNTGELFF
clone size: once
V gene: TRBV5-1
D gene: .
J gene: TRBJ2-2

CDR3 DNA: TGTGCCAGTAGACGACAGGGGGCAGGGCAAGAGACCCAGTACTTC
CDR3 protein: CASRRQGAGQETQYF
clone size: .
V gene: TRBV11-2
D gene: TRBD1
J gene: TRBJ2-5

CDR3 DNA: TGCGCCAGCAGTCAATCGTGGAGGGGGCGGAAGAACACTGAAGCTTTCTTT
CDR3 protein: CASSQSWRGRKNTEAFF
clone size: .
V gene: TRBV23-1
D gene: TRBD1
J gene: TRBJ1-1

CDR3 DNA: TGTGCCAGTAGTATAGCCGCACAGGGGAGGCATGGGCCCTTCTCCTACGAGCAGTACTTC
CDR3 protein: CASSIAAQGRHGPFSYEQYF
clone size: .
V gene: TRBV19
D gene: .
J gene: TRBJ2-7

CDR3 DNA: TGTGCCAGTATCACTAGGATGGCCTACGAGCAGTACTTC
CDR3 protein: CASITRMAYEQYF
clone size: .
V gene: TRBV19
D gene: .
J gene: TRBJ2-7

CDR3 DNA: TGTGCCAGTAGTCCGCACGGGGGCCGCGGGAGAGTCTACGAGCAGTACTTC
CDR3 protein: CASSPHGGRGRVYEQYF
clone size: .
V gene: TRBV19
D gene: .
J gene: TRBJ2-7

CDR3 DNA: TGTGCCAGCAGTTTAGCGCCTTCGAACACCGGGGAGCTGTTTTTT
CDR3 protein: CASSLAPSNTGELFF
clone size: .
V gene: TRBV6-6
D gene: .
J gene: TRBJ2-2

CDR3 DNA: TGTGCCAGTACGAACACAGATACGCAGTATTTT
CDR3 protein: CASTNTDTQYF
clone size: .
V gene: TRBV19
D gene: .
J gene: TRBJ2-3

CDR3 DNA: TGTGCCTGGAGGGGGGACAGTAACTATGGCTACACCTTC
CDR3 protein: CAWRGDSNYGYTF
clone size: .
V gene: TRBV30
D gene: TRBD1
J gene: TRBJ1-2

CDR3 DNA: TGTGCCAGCAGCTTAGAGCTCGGTCAAGCGAACACCGGGGAGCTGTTTTTT
CDR3 protein: CASSLELGQANTGELFF
clone size: .
V gene: TRBV7-9
D gene: .
J gene: TRBJ2-2

CDR3 DNA: TGTGCCAGCAGCTTACGCCGGGGAACAGATACGCAGTATTTT
CDR3 protein: CASSLRRGTDTQYF
clone size: .
V gene: TRBV7-9
D gene: .
J gene: TRBJ2-3

CDR3 DNA: TGTGCCAGCAGCCAAGATCCGGACAGGGTCTATGGCTACACCTTC
CDR3 protein: CASSQDPDRVYGYTF
clone size: .
V gene: TRBV4-2
D gene: TRBD1
J gene: TRBJ1-2

CDR3 DNA: TGTGCCATCAGTGACCCTAGCGGGCCGAACACCGGGGAGCTGTTTTTT
CDR3 protein: CAISDPSGPNTGELFF
clone size: .
V gene: TRBV10-3
D gene: TRBD2
J gene: TRBJ2-2

CDR3 DNA: TGTGCCAGCAGCGCGCGACTCCCCCGGACCTACAATGAGCAGTTCTTC
CDR3 protein: CASSARLPRTYNEQFF
clone size: .
V gene: TRBV9
D gene: .
J gene: TRBJ2-1

CDR3 DNA: TGCAGCGTAGAGACAGGGAGCACAGATACGCAGTATTTT
CDR3 protein: CSVETGSTDTQYF
clone size: .
V gene: TRBV29-1
D gene: TRBD1
J gene: TRBJ2-3

CDR3 DNA: TGTGCCAGCAGCCTAGGGGTGGGGGAGACCCAGTACTTC
CDR3 protein: CASSLGVGETQYF
clone size: few
V gene: TRBV9
D gene: .
J gene: TRBJ2-5

CDR3 DNA: TGTGCCAGCACTAAAGACAGGGCGAACACTGAAGCTTTCTTT
CDR3 protein: CASTKDRANTEAFF
clone size: once
V gene: TRBV2
D gene: TRBD1
J gene: TRBJ1-1

CDR3 DNA: TGTGCCAGCAGTGAAGCCTATTGGGAGACCCAGTACTTC
CDR3 protein: CASSEAYWETQYF
clone size: .
V gene: TRBV6-1
D gene: .
J gene: TRBJ2-5